Listed here is a single T cell receptor beta chain. Its antigen remains unknown. Produced via immunoSEQ multiplex PCR; TCRdb's table is partial and in-frame only. This sample has around 69,000 clones; 85% to 90% occur once, and the top ten carry about 4.3%. This CDR3 is 15 amino acids long. Germline assignment: CDR1 SGHTS and CDR2 YDEGEE. The germline V and J ends were trimmed by 2 bases and 4 bases, with 10 bases remaining between them. This sample is part of a study of graft-versus-host responses after intestinal transplantation. On the study more broadly: Transplants given to recipients were multivisceral, liver-intestinal, or isolated intestinal. Uniformly, recipients were administered anti-thymocyte globulin induction with subsequent tacrolimus and steroids for 2 to 3 years.

Study observations and caveats: Early post-transplant HvG declines tracked with peak circulating GvH clone levels. Recipient bone marrow held GvH clones, some seen earlier in ileum or blood.

The chain has TRBV5-8 and TRBJ2-6; possibly TRBD1 for D (6 bases). The sequencing used unstimulated CD8+ T cells sorted from spleen or lymph node cells, collected before transplant. The clonotype was recovered from a human donor who was the organ donor for an intestinal transplant. The CDR3 loop is CASSLQGMGANVLTF. CDR3 coding DNA: TGTGCCAGCAGCTTACAGGGAATGGGGGCCAACGTCCTGACTTTC.